The 27 T cell receptor beta chains presented below share a single source sample, sequenced in a study of OX40 agonist ivuxolimab in advanced cancers. The repertoire was sequenced with immunoSEQ multiplex PCR; TCRdb's copy has only in-frame clones and lacks some. The sample has 150,000 to 190,000 clones; 90% to 95% are singletons. The sequencing here drew on CD4+ or CD8+ T cells sorted from blood, taken in a trial of the OX40 agonist ivuxolimab. The source of these receptors is an adult with an advanced solid tumor such as melanoma, head and neck, liver or kidney cancer.

The chain employs TRBV5-1 and TRBJ2-3; tentative D call: TRBD1 (6 bases). Trimming removed 4 bases at V and 6 bases at J, with 18 bases between. This CDR3 comprises 15 residues. Per the germline V gene, CDR1 is SGHRS and CDR2 is YFSETQ. CDR3 in DNA: TGCGCCAGCAGCCCCGGGACAACCTTTTTGGATACGCAGTATTTT. Translated, it gives CASSPGTTFLDTQYF.

This clone occurred a few times. This chain joins TRBV27 and TRBJ1-2; D gene uncertain. Germline V lookup: CDR1 MNHEY, CDR2 SMNVEV (reference sequence). Trimming stripped 5 bases from V and 3 bases from J, with 10 bases between. This CDR3 has 13 amino acids. This CDR3 reads CASSPDPDYGYTF. CDR3 DNA: TGTGCCAGCAGTCCGGACCCAGACTATGGCTACACCTTC.

V is TRBV9 and J is TRBJ2-3; the match to TRBD1 covers 7 bases. The J segment lost 5 bases and the V segment lost 4 bases, leaving 10 bases of the junction unmatched. Germline V gives CDR1 SGDLS, CDR2 YYNGEE. The CDR3 is 15 amino acids. The CDR3 DNA sequence: TGTGCCAGCAGCTCTAGGGGACAGTTATTAGATACGCAGTATTTT. It yields the protein CASSSRGQLLDTQYF.

The genes are TRBV7-2 and TRBJ1-1, with D perhaps TRBD1 (5 bases). CDR1 SGHTA and CDR2 FQGNSA come from the germline V gene. The CDR3 sequence is 15 residues long. Trimming took off 4 bases at V and 4 bases at J, with 16 bases between the two ends. The CDR3, as DNA: TGTGCCAGCAGCTCCGGGACCGCGGGACCCACTGAAGCTTTCTTT. This sequence encodes CASSSGTAGPTEAFF.

This clone was seen once. The V and J genes are TRBV5-1 and TRBJ2-7; no reliable D call. The CDR3 has 15 amino acids. The germline gives CDR1 SGHRS, CDR2 YFSETQ. Trimming took off 3 bases at V and 0 bases at J, with 13 bases between the two ends. CDR3 sequence: CASSSDGESSYEQYF. The CDR3 nucleotides are TGCGCCAGCAGCTCGGACGGAGAGAGCTCCTACGAGCAGTACTTC.

The chain links TRBV6-6 to TRBJ1-3; D is unclear. The germline gives CDR1 MNHNY, CDR2 SVGAGI (reference sequence). The CDR3 contains 15 residues. Deletions cut 2 bases from V and 0 bases from J, with 8 bases between. The CDR3 sequence: CASSYLRSSGNTIYF. The CDR3 DNA is TGTGCCAGCAGTTACCTCCGGAGCTCTGGAAACACCATATATTTT.

The chain combines TRBV19 with TRBJ2-7; 10 nucleotides agree with TRBD1. Germline loops: CDR1 LNHDA, CDR2 SQIVND (reference sequence). CDR3 size: 16 residues. After removal of 4 bases from V and 3 bases from J, the junction contained 9 bases not matched to a gene. CDR3 residues: CASSRGPGQGNYEQYF. CDR3 DNA: TGTGCCAGTAGTAGGGGACCGGGACAGGGGAACTACGAGCAGTACTTC.

The V and J genes are TRBV5-1 and TRBJ2-2; 8 bases map to TRBD2. V lost 1 base, J lost 6 bases, and 5 bases stayed unmatched. Germline CDR1 reads SGHRS; CDR2 reads YFSETQ. The CDR3 is 15 amino acids. Here the CDR3 reads CASSLRASGPGELFF. Here the CDR3 DNA reads TGCGCCAGCAGCTTGAGGGCTAGCGGGCCCGGGGAGCTGTTTTTT. Based on the CDR3 plus reference TRBV5-1 and TRBJ2-2, the full variable domain is KAGVTQTPRYLIKTRGQQVTLSCSPISGHRSVSWYQQTPGQGLQFLFEYFSETQRNKGNFPGRFSGRQFSNSRSEMNVSTLELGDSALYLCASSLRASGPGELFFGEGSRLTVL.

The rearrangement joins TRBV11-2 to TRBJ2-3; 9 bases match TRBD2. The V gene's germline CDR1 is SGHAT and CDR2 FQNNGV. There are 15 residues in the CDR3. With V trimmed by 5 bases and J by 4 bases, 7 bases remained unmatched. CDR3 bases: TGTGCCAGCAGCGAGAGCGGGAGGAGGGCAGATACGCAGTATTTT. It translates to CASSESGRRADTQYF.

The chain links TRBV6-6 to TRBJ1-3; D gene uncertain. The CDR3 runs to 16 residues. CDR1 MNHNY and CDR2 SVGAGI come from the germline V gene (reference sequence). Deletions cut 1 base from V and 4 bases from J, with 14 bases between. Here the CDR3 DNA reads TGTGCCAGCAGTTACTTGTCTAGTCCAGCGGGAAACACCATATATTTT. It translates to CASSYLSSPAGNTIYF.

This chain connects TRBV6-5 to TRBJ2-7; D gene uncertain. Trimming shortened V by 6 bases and J by 7 bases, and 13 bases separated the two germline ends. CDR3 length equals 12 residues. CDR1 MNHEY and CDR2 SVGAGI come from the germline V gene. The DNA for the CDR3 is TGTGCCAGCAGCTATGACCGTAGTGAGCAGTACTTC. This sequence encodes CASSYDRSEQYF.

The chain's CDR3 is CASSYWTSFETQYF. The CDR3 DNA reads TGTGCCAGCAGCTATTGGACTAGTTTCGAGACCCAGTACTTC. This chain connects TRBV5-6 to TRBJ2-5, with 7 nucleotides matching TRBD2. The germline V gene encodes CDR1 SGHDT and CDR2 YYEEEE. This CDR3 is built from 14 residues. Unmatched junction bases numbered 7, after V lost 3 bases and J lost 5 bases.

This chain uses TRBV30 with TRBJ1-3; no definite D call. The CDR3 is 12 amino acids. Trimming pared 5 bases from V and 2 bases from J, leaving 7 bases between. From germline, CDR1 is GTSNPN and CDR2 SVGIG (reference sequence). The CDR3 bases are TGTGCCTGGGTCTGGGCTGGAAACACCATATATTTT. Translating gives CAWVWAGNTIYF.

This rearrangement joins TRBV7-3 to TRBJ2-1; 9 bases match TRBD2. CDR1 is SGHTA and CDR2 is FQGTGA in the germline V gene. J lost 11 bases, V lost 2 bases, and 10 bases had no gene match. The CDR3 is made up of 15 amino acids. For the CDR3, the DNA is TGTGCCAGCAGCTTAGGAGCGGGGGGTGGCGGTAAGCAGTTCTTC. This translates into CASSLGAGGGGKQFF.

This clone was found once. This sequence joins TRBV5-1 and TRBJ2-3, with D perhaps assigned TRBD1 or TRBD2 (5 bases each). The CDR3 contains 17 residues. V lost 3 bases and J 5 bases, leaving 22 bases between the germline ends. Per germline, CDR1 SGHRS and CDR2 YFSETQ. In DNA form, the CDR3 reads TGCGCCAGCAGCTCTAAGGGTCGTGGGACCCCAGGAGATACGCAGTATTTT. As protein: CASSSKGRGTPGDTQYF.

The chain is built from TRBV11-3 and TRBJ2-1, with 9 bases fitting TRBD2. The CDR3 totals 18 residues. The V gene end was trimmed by 0 bases and the J gene end by 4 bases; junction bases not matched to a gene: 10. Germline values: CDR1 SGHNT, CDR2 YENEEA. The CDR3: CASSLDHSGSATYNEQFF. The DNA of the CDR3 is TGTGCCAGCAGCTTAGATCATAGCGGGAGCGCAACGTACAATGAGCAGTTCTTC.

The V call is TRBV2, the J call TRBJ1-6, with D unresolved. V was trimmed by 7 bases and J by 4 bases, leaving 14 bases between them. This CDR3 is 15 amino acids long. Germline CDR1 SNHLY, CDR2 FYNNEI. The chain's CDR3 is CASKEVFDYNSPLHF. The CDR3 nucleotides read TGTGCCAGCAAGGAGGTCTTCGATTATAATTCACCCCTCCACTTT.

The CDR3 reads CASSDLAFRTQYF. The CDR3, as DNA: TGTGCCAGCAGTGACTTGGCCTTCAGGACCCAGTACTTC. V and J are TRBV6-4 and TRBJ2-5; D remains unclear. V shed 1 base and J shed 7 bases, with 10 bases lying between them. The CDR3 sequence is 13 residues long. CDR1 is MRHNA and CDR2 is SNTAGT in the germline V gene.

CDR3 region: CATRPLLLAGDEQYF. The CDR3 coding sequence is TGTGCCACCCGGCCCCTCTTGCTAGCGGGAGACGAGCAGTACTTC. V usage is TRBV7-9 and J usage is TRBJ2-7; 10 bases align to TRBD2. The CDR3 runs 15 residues. Trimming at V came to 10 bases and at J to 5 bases, leaving 14 bases not matched to a gene. Germline CDR1 is SEHNR and CDR2 is FQNEAQ (reference sequence).

The chain uses TRBV30 and TRBJ2-7; a weak D match, TRBD1 (6 bases). This CDR3 has 13 amino acids. Looked up from germline, CDR1 is GTSNPN and CDR2 is SVGIG (reference sequence). Trimming pared 5 bases from V and 6 bases from J, leaving 17 bases between. DNA for the CDR3: TGTGCCTGGGCCCGCAGGGGATGGGGCGAGCAGTACTTC. Amino acid sequence: CAWARRGWGEQYF.

This clone turned up a few times. The chain joins TRBV5-1 to TRBJ2-1; perhaps TRBD1 as D (5 bases). Looked up from germline, CDR1 is SGHRS and CDR2 is YFSETQ. This CDR3 spans 12 amino acids. Trimming removed 3 bases from V and 5 bases from J, with 6 bases in between. This CDR3 is CASSWGNNEQFF. The CDR3 DNA reads TGCGCCAGCAGCTGGGGCAACAATGAGCAGTTCTTC.

This sequence joins TRBV7-2 and TRBJ2-3, with 7 bases matching TRBD2. After removal of 1 base from V and 3 bases from J, the junction contained 10 bases not matched to a gene. The V gene's germline CDR1 is SGHTA and CDR2 FQGNSA. CDR3 length: 17 residues. CDR3: CASSLGDRGRGTDTQYF. In DNA form, the CDR3 reads TGTGCCAGCAGCTTAGGGGACCGAGGGAGGGGAACAGATACGCAGTATTTT. The variable domain in full, with the rest retrieved from reference TRBV7-2 and TRBJ2-3, is GAGVSQSPSNKVTEKGKDVELRCDPISGHTALYWYRQSLGQGLEFLIYFQGNSAPDKSGLPSDRFSAERTGGSVSTLTIQRTQQEDSAVYLCASSLGDRGRGTDTQYFGPGTRLTVL.

The chain couples TRBV29-1 to TRBJ1-2; possibly TRBD1 for D (5 bases). The germline V gene has CDR1 SQVTM and CDR2 ANQGSEA. The CDR3 is made up of 13 amino acids. Deletions cut 1 base from V and 3 bases from J, with 9 bases between. CDR3 sequence: CSVEGGRHYGYTF. CDR3 coding DNA: TGCAGCGTTGAAGGGGGGAGGCACTATGGCTACACCTTC.

The rearrangement joins TRBV6-6 to TRBJ1-1, with 10 bases that match TRBD1. Trimming at V came to 6 bases and at J to 0 bases, leaving 7 bases not matched to a gene. Germline loops: CDR1 MNHNY, CDR2 SVGAGI (reference sequence). This CDR3 contains 16 residues. As DNA, the CDR3 is TGTGCCAGCAGCCGCCGGGACAGGGGTCTGAACACTGAAGCTTTCTTT. Encoded protein: CASSRRDRGLNTEAFF.

This sequence joins TRBV5-5 and TRBJ2-5; 10 bases agree with TRBD1. This CDR3 has 13 amino acids. Germline lookup yields CDR1 SGHKS and CDR2 YYEKEE (reference sequence). Trimming took 4 bases from V and 3 from J; bases not matched to a gene: 0. The CDR3 coding sequence is TGTGCCAGCAGCGGGACAGGGGAAGAGACCCAGTACTTC. Its translation is CASSGTGEETQYF.

The rearrangement links TRBV29-1 to TRBJ1-2; D is unresolved. V was shortened by 7 bases and J by 7 bases, with 19 bases between the two germline ends. The germline CDR1 and CDR2 sequences are SQVTM and ANQGSEA. The CDR3 length is 13 residues. The CDR3 region is CSADADREGGYTF. DNA for the CDR3: TGCAGCGCCGACGCGGACCGGGAGGGTGGCTACACCTTC.

The chain joins TRBV6-1 to TRBJ2-3, with D possibly matching TRBD2 (6 bases). This CDR3 comprises 15 residues. Trimming shortened V by 4 bases and J by 1 base, and 12 bases separated the two germline ends. Germline lookup yields CDR1 MNHNS and CDR2 SASEGT. CDR3 in DNA: TGTGCCAGCAGTGGATGGGGAGGTGGCACAGATACGCAGTATTTT. This gives the protein CASSGWGGGTDTQYF.